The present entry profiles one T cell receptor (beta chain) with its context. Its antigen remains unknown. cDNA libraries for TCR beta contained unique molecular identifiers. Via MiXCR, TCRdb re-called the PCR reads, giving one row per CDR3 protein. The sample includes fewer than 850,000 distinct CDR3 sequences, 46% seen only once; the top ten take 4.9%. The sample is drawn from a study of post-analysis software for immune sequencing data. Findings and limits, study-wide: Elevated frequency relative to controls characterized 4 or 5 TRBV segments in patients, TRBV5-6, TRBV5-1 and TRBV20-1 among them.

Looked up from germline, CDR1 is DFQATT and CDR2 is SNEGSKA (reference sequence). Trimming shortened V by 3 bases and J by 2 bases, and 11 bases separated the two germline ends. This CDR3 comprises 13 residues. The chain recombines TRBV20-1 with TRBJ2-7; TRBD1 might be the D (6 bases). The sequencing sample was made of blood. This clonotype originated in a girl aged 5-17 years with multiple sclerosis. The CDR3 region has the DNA TGCAGTGCTAGGACCAGGGGACCCTACGAGCAGTACTTC. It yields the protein CSARTRGPYEQYF.